Each of the 30 T cell receptor beta chains below was sequenced from the same sample in a study of identical twins. One entry per CDR3 protein, called by TCRdb with MiXCR from the 5' RACE reads. This table has approximately 700,000 distinct CDR3 sequences, 15% to 20% appearing once. These sequences were also reported in another study, on T cells expressing NK-cell markers.

Sequenced material: PBMCs. The receptors originated from a woman aged 18-29 years in good health.

At least ten counts were recorded for this clonotype. The rearrangement uses TRBV20-1 and TRBJ2-3, with 10 positions matching TRBD2. The CDR3 length is 18 residues. V shed 3 bases and J 2 bases; nucleotides not matched to a gene: 14. CDR1 DFQATT and CDR2 SNEGSKA come from the germline V gene (reference sequence). DNA of the CDR3: TGCAGTGCTAGTGACCCACTTTCTAGCGGGGGAACCACAGATACGCAGTATTTT. This encodes CSASDPLSSGGTTDTQYF.

The table lists this clonotype with many counts. The rearrangement joins TRBV12-3 or TRBV12-4 to TRBJ2-2, with 7 positions matching TRBD1. With 5 bases clipped from V and 4 bases from J, the junction kept 4 bases outside the gene matches. The CDR3 covers 14 residues. CDR3 sequence: CASSTRQGTGELFF. In DNA, the CDR3 is TGTGCCAGCAGTACCCGACAGGGCACCGGGGAGCTGTTTTTT.

This clonotype was detected ten times or more. The germline gene is not matched at one end of the junction; a read error may be the cause. This sequence joins TRBV12-3 or TRBV12-4 and TRBJ2-7; 8 bases map to TRBD2. The CDR3 totals 14 residues. Here the CDR3 reads CASSIAGLSYEQYF. The DNA of the CDR3 is TGTGCCAGCAGTATAGCGGGGTTATCCTACGAGCAGTACTTC.

The rearrangement links TRBV12-3 or TRBV12-4 to TRBJ1-1; D gene unclear. The germline V and J ends were trimmed by 5 bases and 7 bases, with 14 bases remaining between them. The length of the CDR3 is 13 residues. CDR3 nucleotide sequence: TGTGCCAGCAGTCCCAAGCGGGGAGATGAAGCTTTCTTT. It specifies CASSPKRGDEAFF.

Turning to this clonotype: Mismatch with germline at one junction end may stem from a read error. The genes are TRBV12-3 or TRBV12-4 and TRBJ1-2; D not certain. The CDR3 is 11 amino acids. The CDR3 loop reads CASSSTDELLF. The CDR3 DNA reads as TGTGCCAGCAGTTCCACGGACGAACTCCTCTTC.

A few counts support this clonotype. This chain connects TRBV18 to TRBJ1-3, with D tentatively TRBD1 (6 bases). Germline V gene lookup returns CDR1 KGHSH and CDR2 LQKENI. The CDR3 is 15 residues long. V was pared by 10 bases and J by 0 bases, with 16 bases between. The CDR3 coding sequence is TGTGCCACCTCTGACAGGCATAACTCTGGAAACACCATATATTTT. Amino acid sequence: CATSDRHNSGNTIYF. Looking up the rest from reference TRBV18 and TRBJ1-3 gives the full variable domain: NAGVMQNPRHLVRRRGQEARLRCSPMKGHSHVYWYRQLPEEGLKFMVYLQKENIIDESGMPKERFSAEFPKEGPSILRIQQVVRGDSAAYFCATSDRHNSGNTIYFGEGSWLTVV.

V is TRBV6-1 and J is TRBJ2-5; maybe TRBD1 (6 bases). Deletions cut 5 bases from V and 5 bases from J, with 21 bases between. CDR3 length equals 16 residues. Germline V gene lookup returns CDR1 MNHNS and CDR2 SASEGT. The DNA for the CDR3 is TGTGCCAGCAGTCTTCCAACGGCCCAAAGGGGGGAGACCCAGTACTTC. Translation gives CASSLPTAQRGETQYF.

The rearrangement joins TRBV6-1 to TRBJ2-7, with a tentative D call TRBD2 (6 bases). Trimming shortened V by 7 bases and J by 3 bases, and 16 bases separated the two germline ends. Germline CDR1 MNHNS, CDR2 SASEGT. The CDR3 is 14 amino acids. DNA of the CDR3: TGTGCCAGCACCCCGGGACTTCGGAGCTACGAGCAGTACTTC. Translation: CASTPGLRSYEQYF.

V and J are TRBV12-3 or TRBV12-4 and TRBJ1-5, with 7 bases matching TRBD1. This CDR3 contains 15 residues. With V trimmed by 0 bases and J by 7 bases, 6 bases remained unmatched. In DNA form, the CDR3 reads TGTGCCAGCAGTTTAGCTGAAAACAGGGGCCAGCCCCAGCATTTT. Its translation: CASSLAENRGQPQHF.

This clonotype was detected only a few times. This sequence joins TRBV14 and TRBJ2-4; D ambiguous. The germline V gene has CDR1 SGHDN and CDR2 FVKESK. V lost 2 bases and J 0 bases, leaving 2 bases between the germline ends. The CDR3 is 13 amino acids. This CDR3 reads CASSQLAKNIQYF. The CDR3 DNA reads as TGTGCCAGCAGCCAATTAGCCAAAAACATTCAGTACTTC.

This sequence joins TRBV29-1 and TRBJ2-2; D is undetermined. Per germline, CDR1 SQVTM and CDR2 ANQGSEA. V lost 1 base to trimming and J lost 4 bases, with 10 bases between them. This CDR3 region has 14 residues. The CDR3 protein is CSVEGQSLTGELFF. The CDR3 coding sequence is TGCAGCGTTGAAGGGCAGTCTCTCACCGGGGAGCTGTTTTTT.

This clonotype has a handful of counts. DNA of the CDR3: TGTGCCAGCAGTTACTCGCAGCAGGGCGGCACCGGGGAGCTGTTTTTT. Protein product: CASSYSQQGGTGELFF. This sequence joins TRBV6-5 and TRBJ2-2, with a possible D match to TRBD1 (5 bases). The germline V and J ends were trimmed by 0 bases and 4 bases, with 12 bases remaining between them. Germline V gene lookup returns CDR1 MNHEY and CDR2 SVGAGI. This CDR3 region has 16 residues.

This clonotype has just a few counts. The gene calls are TRBV20-1 and TRBJ2-5, with D unresolved. Germline loops: CDR1 DFQATT, CDR2 SNEGSKA (reference sequence). V dropped 5 bases and J dropped 2 bases, with 12 bases sitting between them. The CDR3 length is 13 residues. This CDR3 reads CSAGRLTQETQYF. CDR3 bases: TGCAGTGCTGGACGGTTGACACAAGAGACCCAGTACTTC.

This clonotype was counted between two and nine times. The rearrangement joins TRBV4-2 to TRBJ1-3; the D gene is possibly TRBD1 (6 bases). This CDR3 is built from 16 residues. Germline V CDR1 and CDR2: LGHNA, YNFKEQ. With 6 bases removed from V and 0 bases from J, the gap between germline ends came to 15 bases. The CDR3 here is CASSSSETGSGNTIYF. Written as DNA, the CDR3 is TGTGCCAGCAGTTCCTCGGAGACAGGCTCTGGAAACACCATATATTTT.

The chain joins TRBV7-9 to TRBJ2-6, with TRBD2 as a possible D gene (7 bases). The germline V gene has CDR1 SEHNR and CDR2 FQNEAQ (reference sequence). V gave up 1 base and J gave up 4 bases, with 11 bases separating them. The CDR3 runs to 16 residues. The CDR3 DNA follows: TGTGCCAGCAGCTTAGGGGGGGGCGCCGGGGCCAACGTCCTGACTTTC. Its protein product is CASSLGGGAGANVLTF.

The chain employs TRBV7-9 and TRBJ2-3; TRBD2 might be the D (6 bases). The V and J ends lost 3 bases and 4 bases respectively, with 11 bases between them. Germline V gene lookup returns CDR1 SEHNR and CDR2 FQNEAQ (reference sequence). The CDR3 extends over 14 amino acids. CDR3 bases: TGTGCCAGCAGCTTTAGCGGAACTGCAGATACGCAGTATTTT. Translating it yields CASSFSGTADTQYF.

The V gene is TRBV20-1, the J gene TRBJ2-3; 12 nucleotides match TRBD2. CDR3 length equals 19 residues. V lost 0 bases, J lost 2 bases, and 12 bases stayed unmatched. The germline V gene encodes CDR1 DFQATT and CDR2 SNEGSKA (reference sequence). The CDR3 DNA reads TGCAGTGCTAGAGATCGTTTCCTAGCGGGAGGGCGGAACACAGATACGCAGTATTTT. Translation: CSARDRFLAGGRNTDTQYF.

This clonotype has just a few counts. The V gene is TRBV20-1, the J gene TRBJ2-5; 7 bases line up with TRBD1. The CDR3 has 13 residues. CDR1 DFQATT and CDR2 SNEGSKA come from the germline V gene (reference sequence). V was pared by 5 bases and J by 4 bases, with 7 bases of the junction left unmatched. DNA for the CDR3: TGCAGTGCTTTTAAAGGGGGCGGAGAGACCCAGTACTTC. Protein sequence: CSAFKGGGETQYF.

The V and J genes are TRBV29-1 and TRBJ1-1; 10 bases line up with TRBD1. V lost 5 bases, J lost 1 base, and 16 bases stayed unmatched. CDR3 length equals 18 residues. Germline CDR1 and CDR2: SQVTM and ANQGSEA. Here the CDR3 reads CSVSQTGPGQGWNTEAFF. CDR3 bases: TGCAGCGTTTCCCAAACGGGGCCGGGACAGGGGTGGAACACTGAAGCTTTCTTT.

The chain couples TRBV12-5 to TRBJ2-2, with TRBD1 as a possible D gene (6 bases). The V end lost 5 bases, the J end lost 5 bases, and 18 bases lay between the germline ends. The V gene's germline CDR1 is LGHNT and CDR2 FRNRAP. The CDR3 length is 16 residues. CDR3 loop: CASGPGQGQGTGELFF. The CDR3 DNA sequence: TGTGCTAGTGGTCCGGGCCAGGGGCAGGGGACCGGGGAGCTGTTTTTT. Drawing the rest from reference TRBV12-5 and TRBJ2-2, the complete variable domain is DARVTQTPRHKVTEMGQEVTMRCQPILGHNTVFWYRQTMMQGLELLAYFRNRAPLDDSGMPKDRFSAEMPDATLATLKIQPSEPRDSAVYFCASGPGQGQGTGELFFGEGSRLTVL.

This clonotype has just a few counts. The chain combines TRBV12-3 or TRBV12-4 with TRBJ2-1, with TRBD2 identical over 13 bases. Germline trimming cut 6 bases from V and 0 bases from J; bases unmatched to any gene: 8. CDR3 length: 18 residues. CDR3 bases: TGTGCCAGCAGACTCGGACTAGCGGGAGAGAGCTCCTACAATGAGCAGTTCTTC. Translated: CASRLGLAGESSYNEQFF.

The chain has TRBV20-1 and TRBJ1-1; no clear D. CDR3 length: 13 amino acids. V lost 2 bases to trimming and J lost 0 bases, with 7 bases between them. Germline values: CDR1 DFQATT, CDR2 SNEGSKA (reference sequence). For the CDR3, the DNA is TGCAGTGCTAGAATTCTTATGAACACTGAAGCTTTCTTT. Protein sequence: CSARILMNTEAFF.

This clonotype turned up a few times. This rearrangement joins TRBV4-1 to TRBJ1-3; no reliable D call. CDR3 length equals 15 residues. Germline CDR1 reads MGHRA; CDR2 reads YSYEKL. V was trimmed by 3 bases and J by 0 bases, leaving 9 bases between them. The CDR3 is CASSQGSVSGNTIYF. In DNA form, the CDR3 reads TGCGCCAGCAGCCAGGGGTCGGTCTCTGGAAACACCATATATTTT.

This clonotype was seen a handful of times. The gene calls are TRBV7-2 and TRBJ2-7; 11 nucleotides align to TRBD2. This CDR3 has 14 residues. The germline V gene encodes CDR1 SGHTA and CDR2 FQGNSA. J gave up 2 bases and V 5 bases, and 2 bases lay outside the gene matches. The DNA for the CDR3 is TGTGCCAGCAGCCATAGCGGGAGGGCCTACGAGCAGTACTTC. The encoded protein is CASSHSGRAYEQYF.

V usage is TRBV20-1 and J usage is TRBJ2-7, with 7 nucleotides matching TRBD2. The germline gives CDR1 DFQATT, CDR2 SNEGSKA (reference sequence). This CDR3 region has 14 residues. The ends lost 6 bases at V and 5 bases at J; junction bases unmatched: 13. The CDR3 protein is CSAPTPGGKDEQYF. The DNA of the CDR3 is TGCAGTGCGCCTACCCCCGGGGGGAAGGACGAGCAGTACTTC.

This chain joins TRBV24-1 and TRBJ1-5; D gene ambiguous. Trimming stripped 3 bases from V and 9 bases from J, with 8 bases between. Germline V gene lookup returns CDR1 KGHDR and CDR2 SFDVKD. CDR3 length: 12 amino acids. As DNA, the CDR3 is TGTGCCACCAGTGATACATGGGGGCCCCAGCATTTT. This encodes CATSDTWGPQHF.

The chain combines TRBV7-2 with TRBJ2-7; 9 bases line up with TRBD2. Germline lookup yields CDR1 SGHTA and CDR2 FQGNSA. V shed 5 bases and J 0 bases; nucleotides not matched to a gene: 8. CDR3 length: 16 amino acids. The CDR3 loop is CASSPRGSGSSYEQYF. DNA of the CDR3: TGTGCCAGCAGCCCCCGTGGTAGCGGGAGCTCCTACGAGCAGTACTTC.

This chain uses TRBV5-1 with TRBJ2-1; the D call may be TRBD1 or TRBD2 (6 bases each). Trimming stripped 3 bases from V and 2 bases from J, with 9 bases between. This CDR3 region has 14 residues. Germline CDR1 and CDR2: SGHRS and YFSETQ. DNA of the CDR3: TGCGCCAGCAGCTCGGGGGCGGCCTACAATGAGCAGTTCTTC. Its protein product is CASSSGAAYNEQFF.

V gene TRBV12-3 or TRBV12-4 combines with J gene TRBJ1-6, with TRBD1 as a possible D gene (5 bases). CDR3 size: 14 residues. The germline V and J ends were trimmed by 3 bases and 7 bases, with 10 bases remaining between them. The chain's CDR3 is CASSFARENSPLHF. Written as DNA, the CDR3 is TGTGCCAGCAGTTTCGCCAGGGAAAATTCACCCCTCCACTTT.

This clonotype turned up a few times. The gene calls are TRBV20-1 and TRBJ2-3, with 8 bases fitting TRBD1. Germline assignment: CDR1 DFQATT and CDR2 SNEGSKA (reference sequence). The CDR3 is 17 residues long. V was clipped by 4 bases and J by 4 bases; unmatched bases: 16. CDR3 residues: CSATIARTGRVADTQYF. CDR3 nucleotides: TGCAGTGCTACGATCGCGAGGACAGGGAGAGTGGCAGATACGCAGTATTTT.